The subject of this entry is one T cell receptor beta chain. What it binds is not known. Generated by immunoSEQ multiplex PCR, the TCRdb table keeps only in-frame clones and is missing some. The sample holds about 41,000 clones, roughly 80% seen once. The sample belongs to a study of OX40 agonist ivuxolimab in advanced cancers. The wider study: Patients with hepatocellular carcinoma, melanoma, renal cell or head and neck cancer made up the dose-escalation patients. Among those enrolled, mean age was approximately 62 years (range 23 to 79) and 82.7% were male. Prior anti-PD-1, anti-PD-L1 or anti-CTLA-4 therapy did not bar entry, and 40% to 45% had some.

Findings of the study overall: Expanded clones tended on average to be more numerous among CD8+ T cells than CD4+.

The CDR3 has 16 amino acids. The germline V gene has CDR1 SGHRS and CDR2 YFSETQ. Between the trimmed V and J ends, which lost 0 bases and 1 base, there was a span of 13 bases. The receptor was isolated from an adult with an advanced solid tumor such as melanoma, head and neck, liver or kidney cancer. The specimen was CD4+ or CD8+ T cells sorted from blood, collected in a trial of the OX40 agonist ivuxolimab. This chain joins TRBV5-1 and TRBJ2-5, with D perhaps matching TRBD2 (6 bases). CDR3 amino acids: CASSLDTASAQETQYF. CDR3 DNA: TGCGCCAGCAGCTTGGATACGGCTAGCGCCCAAGAGACCCAGTACTTC.